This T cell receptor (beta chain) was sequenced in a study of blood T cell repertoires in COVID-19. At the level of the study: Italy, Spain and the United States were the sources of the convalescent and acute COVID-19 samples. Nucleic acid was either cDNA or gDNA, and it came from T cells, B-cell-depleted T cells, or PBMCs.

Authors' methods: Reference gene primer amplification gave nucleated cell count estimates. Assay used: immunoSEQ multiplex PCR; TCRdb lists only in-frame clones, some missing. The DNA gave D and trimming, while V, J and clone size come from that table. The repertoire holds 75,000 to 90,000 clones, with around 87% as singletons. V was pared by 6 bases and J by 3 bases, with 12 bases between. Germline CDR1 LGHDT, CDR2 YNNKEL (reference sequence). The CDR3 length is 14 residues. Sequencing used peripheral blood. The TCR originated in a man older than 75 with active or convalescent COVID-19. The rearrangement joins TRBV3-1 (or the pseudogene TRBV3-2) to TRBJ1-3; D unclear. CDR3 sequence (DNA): TGTGCCAGCAGACCTCAAGGACTTGGAAACACCATATATTTT. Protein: CASRPQGLGNTIYF.